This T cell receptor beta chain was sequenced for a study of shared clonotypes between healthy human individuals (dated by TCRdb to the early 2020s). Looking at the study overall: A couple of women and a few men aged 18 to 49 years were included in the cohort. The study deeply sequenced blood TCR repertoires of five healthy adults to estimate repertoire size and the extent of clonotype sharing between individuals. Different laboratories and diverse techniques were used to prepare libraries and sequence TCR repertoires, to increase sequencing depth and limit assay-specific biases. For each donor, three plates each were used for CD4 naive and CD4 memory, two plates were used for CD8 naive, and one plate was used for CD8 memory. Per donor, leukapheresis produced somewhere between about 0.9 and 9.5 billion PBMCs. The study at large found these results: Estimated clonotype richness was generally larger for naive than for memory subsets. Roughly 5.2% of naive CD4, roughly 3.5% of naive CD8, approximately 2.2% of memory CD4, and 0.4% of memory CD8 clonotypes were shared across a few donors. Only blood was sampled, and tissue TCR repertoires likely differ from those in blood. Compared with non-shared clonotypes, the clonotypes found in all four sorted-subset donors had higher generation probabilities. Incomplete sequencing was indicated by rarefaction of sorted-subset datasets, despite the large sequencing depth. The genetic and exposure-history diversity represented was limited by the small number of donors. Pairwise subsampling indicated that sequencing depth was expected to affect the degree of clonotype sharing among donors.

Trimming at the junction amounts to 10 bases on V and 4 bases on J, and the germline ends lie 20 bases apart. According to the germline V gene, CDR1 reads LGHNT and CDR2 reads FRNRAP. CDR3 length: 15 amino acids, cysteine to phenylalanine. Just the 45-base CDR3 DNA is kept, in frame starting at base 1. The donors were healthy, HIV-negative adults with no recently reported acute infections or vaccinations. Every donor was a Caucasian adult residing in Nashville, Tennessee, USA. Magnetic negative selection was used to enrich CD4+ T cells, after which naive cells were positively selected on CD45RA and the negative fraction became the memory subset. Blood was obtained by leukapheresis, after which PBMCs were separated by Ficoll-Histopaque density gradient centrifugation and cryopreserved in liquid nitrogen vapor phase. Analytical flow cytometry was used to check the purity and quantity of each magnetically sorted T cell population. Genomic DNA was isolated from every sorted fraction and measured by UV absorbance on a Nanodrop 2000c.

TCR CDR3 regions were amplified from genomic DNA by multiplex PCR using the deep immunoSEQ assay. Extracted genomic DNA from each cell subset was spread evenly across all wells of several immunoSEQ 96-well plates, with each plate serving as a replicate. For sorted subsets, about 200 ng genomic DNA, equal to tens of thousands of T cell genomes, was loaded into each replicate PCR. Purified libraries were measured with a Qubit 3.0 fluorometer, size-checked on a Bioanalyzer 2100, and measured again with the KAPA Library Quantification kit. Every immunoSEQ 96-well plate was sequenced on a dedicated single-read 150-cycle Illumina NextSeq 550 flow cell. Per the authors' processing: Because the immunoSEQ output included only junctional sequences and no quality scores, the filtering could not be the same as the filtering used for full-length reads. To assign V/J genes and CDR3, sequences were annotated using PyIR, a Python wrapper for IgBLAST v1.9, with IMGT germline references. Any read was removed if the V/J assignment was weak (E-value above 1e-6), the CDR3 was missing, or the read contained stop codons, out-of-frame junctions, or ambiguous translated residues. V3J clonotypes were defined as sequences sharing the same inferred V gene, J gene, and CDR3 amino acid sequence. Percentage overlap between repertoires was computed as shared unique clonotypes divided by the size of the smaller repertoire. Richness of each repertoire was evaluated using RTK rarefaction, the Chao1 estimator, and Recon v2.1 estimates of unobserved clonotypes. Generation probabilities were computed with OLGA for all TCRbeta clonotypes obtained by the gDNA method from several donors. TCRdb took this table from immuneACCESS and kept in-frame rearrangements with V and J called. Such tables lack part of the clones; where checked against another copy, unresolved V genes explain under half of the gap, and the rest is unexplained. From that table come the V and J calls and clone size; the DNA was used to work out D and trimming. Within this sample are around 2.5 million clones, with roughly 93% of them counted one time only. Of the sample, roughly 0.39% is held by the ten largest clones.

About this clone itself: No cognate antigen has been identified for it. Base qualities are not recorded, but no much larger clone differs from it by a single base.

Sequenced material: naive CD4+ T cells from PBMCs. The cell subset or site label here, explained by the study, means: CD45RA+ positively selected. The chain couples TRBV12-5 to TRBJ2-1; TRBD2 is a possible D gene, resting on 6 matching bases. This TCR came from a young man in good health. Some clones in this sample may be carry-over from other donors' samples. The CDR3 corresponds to CATSAGLPGYNEQFF. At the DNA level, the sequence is TGTGCTACCTCTGCGGGACTTCCAGGATACAATGAGCAGTTCTTC.